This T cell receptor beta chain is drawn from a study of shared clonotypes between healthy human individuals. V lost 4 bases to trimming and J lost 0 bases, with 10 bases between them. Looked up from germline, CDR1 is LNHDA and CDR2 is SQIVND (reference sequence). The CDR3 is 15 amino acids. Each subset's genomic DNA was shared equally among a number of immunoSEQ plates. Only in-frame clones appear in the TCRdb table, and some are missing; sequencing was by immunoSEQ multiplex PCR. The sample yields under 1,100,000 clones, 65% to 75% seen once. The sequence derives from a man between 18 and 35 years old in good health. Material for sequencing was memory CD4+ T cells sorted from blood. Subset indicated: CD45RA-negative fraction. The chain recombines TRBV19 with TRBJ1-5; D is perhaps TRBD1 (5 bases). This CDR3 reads CASSTQTASNQPQHF. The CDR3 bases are TGTGCCAGTAGTACGCAGACAGCTAGCAATCAGCCCCAGCATTTT.